This T cell receptor (beta chain) appears in the sequencing data of a study of control samples from healthy donors and cancer patients. The data were produced by immunoSEQ multiplex PCR, yet TCRdb's version contains in-frame clones alone and is incomplete. The sample consists of around 120,000 clones, roughly 91% of them appearing once. The CDR3 has 13 residues. Germline V CDR1 and CDR2: ENHRY, SYGVKD. V lost 10 bases and J lost 2; bases outside the gene matches: 8. This chain uses TRBV10-3 with TRBJ2-7; 7 positions agree with TRBD1. This clonotype was sampled from a man aged 50 or older with head and neck cancer. Material: PBMCs. Here the CDR3 reads CATTGTATYEQYF. The CDR3 nucleotides are TGTGCCACAACCGGGACAGCTACCTACGAGCAGTACTTC.